The sequence of this T cell receptor (beta chain) was determined in a study of regulatory T cells in long-lasting Graves disease. The study, taken as a whole, reports: New patients shared fewer public clonotypes (around 880) than persistent patients did (2,741). There was favoring of TRBV28, TRBJ1-2 and TRBJ2-5 in persistent disease.

The V segment lost 5 bases and the J segment 0 bases; nucleotides outside the gene matches: 16. Germline V CDR1 and CDR2: KGHDR, SFDVKD. The CDR3 is 21 residues long. Many counts were recorded for this clonotype. Its antigen remains unknown. The time point is: newly diagnosed GD, antithyroid drugs for less than 3 months. The TCR library was made from RNA that had been extracted from PBMCs in TRIzol. Combining iRepertoire HTBI primers with Arm-PCR of CDR3 regions, the authors built TCR beta libraries. TCRdb re-called the multiplex PCR reads with MiXCR, one entry per CDR3 protein. The sample comprises about 500,000 distinct CDR3 sequences, about 11% of which are singletons, and about 8.3% rests with the top ten. These data are also associated with another study on T cells in Graves' hyperthyroidism and ophthalmopathy. That publication notes: In the first-round RT-PCR of the TCR CDR3, the HTBI primer set was used. Most thyroid clonotypes expanded above 0.001 appeared in blood too.

This clonotype was obtained from a woman younger than 45 with Graves disease. Sequenced here: peripheral blood mononuclear cells (PBMCs), sampled at new diagnosis, from a patient treated with antithyroid drugs. The gene calls are TRBV24-1 and TRBJ2-3; 13 nucleotides agree with TRBD2. This CDR3 reads CATSGHLGLAGAGISTDTQYF. The CDR3, as DNA: TGTGCCACCAGTGGTCACCTAGGACTAGCGGGAGCTGGGATAAGCACAGATACGCAGTATTTT.